This T cell receptor (beta chain) was documented in a study of regulatory T cells in long-lasting Graves disease. Overall study context: The study counted Graves' disease as persistent given over 5 years of antithyroid drugs and positive TSH receptor antibodies. Study outcomes and limitations: Persistent Graves' patients showed less TCR diversity than newly diagnosed patients showed. When disease was persistent, TRBV28, TRBJ1-2 and TRBJ2-5 were the favored segments.

Per the germline V gene, CDR1 is DFQATT and CDR2 is SNEGSKA (reference sequence). The V end lost 6 bases, the J end lost 0 bases, and 6 bases lay between the germline ends. The CDR3 sequence is 12 residues long. The sample's time point: persistent/refractory GD, antithyroid drugs over 5 years with positive TRAb. The TCR library used RNA extracted from PBMCs. Combining iRepertoire HTBI primers with Arm-PCR of CDR3 regions, the authors built TCR beta libraries. Via MiXCR, TCRdb re-called the multiplex PCR reads, giving one row per CDR3 protein. The sample has nearly 350,000 distinct CDR3 sequences; around 20% are singletons. A few counts support this clonotype. Its antigen is undetermined.

This rearrangement joins TRBV20-1 to TRBJ1-3, with D uncertain. The sequencing used peripheral blood mononuclear cells (PBMCs), collected when the disease was refractory, from a patient treated with antithyroid drugs. This TCR came from a female donor with Graves disease. Written as DNA, the CDR3 is TGCAGTGCACCGGGCTCTGGAAACACCATATATTTT. The encoded protein is CSAPGSGNTIYF.